This T cell receptor beta chain comes out of a study of blood T cell repertoires in COVID-19. Study context: Spain, Italy and the United States supplied samples that represented acute and convalescent COVID-19. T cells, B-cell-depleted T cells, or PBMCs supplied cDNA or gDNA.

Trimming took 8 bases from V and 6 from J; bases not matched to a gene: 4. From germline, CDR1 is SEHNR and CDR2 FQNEAQ (reference sequence). CDR3 length: 12 amino acids. A single count supports this clone. Assay used: immunoSEQ multiplex PCR; TCRdb lists only in-frame clones, some missing. Among a few hundred thousand clones listed, 75% to 85% were seen once. The TCR sequence derives from a human donor in a cohort sampled during active COVID-19. Sequencing was performed on peripheral blood. The gene calls are TRBV7-9 and TRBJ1-2, with 9 bases aligning to TRBD1. CDR3 DNA sequence: TGTGCCAGCGGGCGGACAGGGGATGGCTACACCTTC. Translating gives CASGRTGDGYTF.